This TCR beta chain was sequenced during a study of OX40 agonist ivuxolimab in advanced cancers. Notes on the study in general: Some nonresponders additionally presented with little normalized T-cell clonal expansion.

The cohort excluded patients with autoimmune disease history or systemic immunosuppression. Some clones are missing from TCRdb's copy, which holds only in-frame ones; the method was immunoSEQ multiplex PCR. The table includes tens of thousands of clones, 80% to 95% detected once. The germline CDR1 and CDR2 sequences are SGHNT and YYREEE (reference sequence). V dropped 5 bases and J dropped 2 bases, with 8 bases sitting between them. This CDR3 has 14 amino acids. Concerning this clone: What it binds is not known.

Sequencing used CD4+ or CD8+ T cells sorted from blood, obtained in a trial of the OX40 agonist ivuxolimab. This chain joins TRBV5-4 and TRBJ2-6; no firm D call. The clonotype comes from an adult with an advanced solid tumor such as melanoma, head and neck, liver or kidney cancer. CDR3 sequence reads: CASSGDAGANVLTF. CDR3 DNA sequence: TGTGCCAGCAGTGGGGATGCTGGGGCCAACGTCCTGACTTTC.